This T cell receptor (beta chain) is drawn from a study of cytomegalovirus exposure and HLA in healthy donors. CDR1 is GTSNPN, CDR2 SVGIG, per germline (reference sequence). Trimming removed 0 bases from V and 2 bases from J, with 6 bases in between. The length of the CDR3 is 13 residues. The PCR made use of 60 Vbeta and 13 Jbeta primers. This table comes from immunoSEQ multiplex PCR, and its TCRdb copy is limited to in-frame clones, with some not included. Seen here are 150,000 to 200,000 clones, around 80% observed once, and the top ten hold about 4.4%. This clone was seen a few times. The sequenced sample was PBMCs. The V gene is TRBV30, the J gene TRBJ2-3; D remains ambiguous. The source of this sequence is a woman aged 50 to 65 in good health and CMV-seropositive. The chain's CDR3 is CAWSVLTTDTQYF. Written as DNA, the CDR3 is TGTGCCTGGAGTGTACTCACCACAGATACGCAGTATTTT.